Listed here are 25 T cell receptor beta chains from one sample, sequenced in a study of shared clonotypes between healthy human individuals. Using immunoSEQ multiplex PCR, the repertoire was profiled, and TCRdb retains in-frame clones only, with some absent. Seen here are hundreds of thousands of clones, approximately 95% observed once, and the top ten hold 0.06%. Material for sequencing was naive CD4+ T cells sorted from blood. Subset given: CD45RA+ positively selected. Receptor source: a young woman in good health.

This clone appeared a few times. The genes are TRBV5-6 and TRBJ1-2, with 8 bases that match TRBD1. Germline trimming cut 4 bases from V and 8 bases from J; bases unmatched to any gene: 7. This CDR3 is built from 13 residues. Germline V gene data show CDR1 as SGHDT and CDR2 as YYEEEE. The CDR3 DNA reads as TGTGCCAGCAGCACCTGGACAGGGAACGGCTACACCTTC. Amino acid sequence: CASSTWTGNGYTF.

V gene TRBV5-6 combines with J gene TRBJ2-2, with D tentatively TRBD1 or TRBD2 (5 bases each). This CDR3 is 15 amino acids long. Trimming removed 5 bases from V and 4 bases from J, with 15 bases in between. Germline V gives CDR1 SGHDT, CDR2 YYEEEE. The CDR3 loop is CASSWDPEGTGELFF. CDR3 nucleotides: TGTGCCAGCAGTTGGGACCCCGAGGGCACCGGGGAGCTGTTTTTT. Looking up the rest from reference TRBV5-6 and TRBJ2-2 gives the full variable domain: DAGVTQSPTHLIKTRGQQVTLRCSPKSGHDTVSWYQQALGQGPQFIFQYYEEEERQRGNFPDRFSGHQFPNYSSELNVNALLLGDSALYLCASSWDPEGTGELFFGEGSRLTVL.

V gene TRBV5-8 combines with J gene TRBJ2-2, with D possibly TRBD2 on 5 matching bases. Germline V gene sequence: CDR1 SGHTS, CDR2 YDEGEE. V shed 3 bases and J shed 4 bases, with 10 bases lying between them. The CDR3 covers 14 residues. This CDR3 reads CASSYRGVTGELFF. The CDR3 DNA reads TGTGCCAGCAGCTATCGGGGTGTCACCGGGGAGCTGTTTTTT.

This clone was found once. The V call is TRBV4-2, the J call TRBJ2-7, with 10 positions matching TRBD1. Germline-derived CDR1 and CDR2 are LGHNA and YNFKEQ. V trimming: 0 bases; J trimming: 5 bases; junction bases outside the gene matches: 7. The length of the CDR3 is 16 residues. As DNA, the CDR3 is TGTGCCAGCAGCCAAGACCCGACAGGGGGCCGGGACGAGCAGTACTTC. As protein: CASSQDPTGGRDEQYF.

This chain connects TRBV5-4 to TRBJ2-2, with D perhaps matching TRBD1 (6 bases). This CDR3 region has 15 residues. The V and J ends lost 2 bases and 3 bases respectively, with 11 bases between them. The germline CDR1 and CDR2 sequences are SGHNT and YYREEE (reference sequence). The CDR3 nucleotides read TGTGCCAGCAGCTTCTGGACAGTGGACACCGGGGAGCTGTTTTTT. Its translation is CASSFWTVDTGELFF.

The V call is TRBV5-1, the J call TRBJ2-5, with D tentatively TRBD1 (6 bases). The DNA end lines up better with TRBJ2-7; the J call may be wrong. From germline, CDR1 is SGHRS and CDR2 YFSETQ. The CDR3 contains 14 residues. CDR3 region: CASSSGTSFYEQYF. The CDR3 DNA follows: TGCGCCAGCAGCTCCGGGACAAGCTTCTACGAGCAGTACTTC.

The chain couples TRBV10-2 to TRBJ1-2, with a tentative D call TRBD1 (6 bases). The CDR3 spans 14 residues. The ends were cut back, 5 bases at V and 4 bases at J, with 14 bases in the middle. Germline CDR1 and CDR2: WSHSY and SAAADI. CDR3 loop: CASSPGAPVYGYTF. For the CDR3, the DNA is TGCGCCAGCAGTCCGGGGGCCCCGGTCTATGGCTACACCTTC.

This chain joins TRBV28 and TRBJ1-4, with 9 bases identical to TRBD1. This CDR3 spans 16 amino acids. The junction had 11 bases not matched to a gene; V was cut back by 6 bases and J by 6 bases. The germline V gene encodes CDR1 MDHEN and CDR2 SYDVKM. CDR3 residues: CASRRDREGPYEKLFF. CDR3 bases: TGTGCCAGCAGGCGGGACAGGGAGGGCCCCTATGAAAAACTGTTTTTT.

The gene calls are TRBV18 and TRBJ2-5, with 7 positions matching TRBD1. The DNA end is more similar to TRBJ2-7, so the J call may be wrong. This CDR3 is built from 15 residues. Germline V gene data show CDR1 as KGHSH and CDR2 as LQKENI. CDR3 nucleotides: TGTGCCAGCTCACCACCGGGACAGAGCATCTACGAGCAGTACTTC. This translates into CASSPPGQSIYEQYF.

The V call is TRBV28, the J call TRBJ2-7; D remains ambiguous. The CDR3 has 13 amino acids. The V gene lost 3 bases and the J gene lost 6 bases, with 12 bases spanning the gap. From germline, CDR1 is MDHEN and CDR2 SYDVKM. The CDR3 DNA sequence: TGTGCCAGCAGTTTGGGTGGGCTCCGCGAGCAGTACTTC. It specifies CASSLGGLREQYF. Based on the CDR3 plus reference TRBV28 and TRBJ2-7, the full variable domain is DVKVTQSSRYLVKRTGEKVFLECVQDMDHENMFWYRQDPGLGLRLIYFSYDVKMKEKGDIPEGYSVSREKKERFSLILESASTNQTSMYLCASSLGGLREQYFGPGTRLTVT.

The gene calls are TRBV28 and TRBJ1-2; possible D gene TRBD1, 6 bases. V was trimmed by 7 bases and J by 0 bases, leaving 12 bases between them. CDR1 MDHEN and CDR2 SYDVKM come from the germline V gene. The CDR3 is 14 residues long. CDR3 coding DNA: TGTGCCAGCAACCAGGACAGCTCTAACTATGGCTACACCTTC. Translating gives CASNQDSSNYGYTF.

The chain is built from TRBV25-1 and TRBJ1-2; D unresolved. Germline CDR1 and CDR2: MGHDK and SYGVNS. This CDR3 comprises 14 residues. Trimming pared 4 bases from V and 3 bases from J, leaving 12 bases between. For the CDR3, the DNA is TGTGCCAGCAGTGCGATGACCCCCGACTATGGCTACACCTTC. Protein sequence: CASSAMTPDYGYTF.

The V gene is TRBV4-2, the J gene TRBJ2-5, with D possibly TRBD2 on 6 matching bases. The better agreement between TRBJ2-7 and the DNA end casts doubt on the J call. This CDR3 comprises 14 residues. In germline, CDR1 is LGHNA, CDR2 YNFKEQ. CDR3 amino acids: CASSQGRGTYEQYF. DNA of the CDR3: TGTGCCAGCAGCCAAGGGAGGGGAACCTACGAGCAGTACTTC.

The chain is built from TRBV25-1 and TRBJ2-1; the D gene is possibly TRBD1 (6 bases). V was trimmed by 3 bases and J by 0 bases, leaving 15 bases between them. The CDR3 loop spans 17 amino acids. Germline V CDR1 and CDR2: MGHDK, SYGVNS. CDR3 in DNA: TGTGCCAGCAGTGATCTTAGACAAGGGGGCTCCTACAATGAGCAGTTCTTC. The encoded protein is CASSDLRQGGSYNEQFF.

CDR3 nucleotides: TGCGCCAGCAGCTTGGTTTCGTACCCCTACGAGCAGTACTTC. Protein: CASSLVSYPYEQYF. This chain connects TRBV5-1 to TRBJ2-5; D uncertain. The DNA matches TRBJ2-7 better at its end, which makes the J call doubtful. Germline CDR1 is SGHRS and CDR2 is YFSETQ. The length of the CDR3 is 14 residues.

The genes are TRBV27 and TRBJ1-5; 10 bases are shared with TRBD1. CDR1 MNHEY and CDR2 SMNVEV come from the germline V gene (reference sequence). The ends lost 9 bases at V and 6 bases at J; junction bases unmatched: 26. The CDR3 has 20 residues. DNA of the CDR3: TGTGCCAGGGCCTTAACCCCGGGACAGGGGTTTCCCGCGTTTTGTCAGCCCCAGCATTTT. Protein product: CARALTPGQGFPAFCQPQHF.

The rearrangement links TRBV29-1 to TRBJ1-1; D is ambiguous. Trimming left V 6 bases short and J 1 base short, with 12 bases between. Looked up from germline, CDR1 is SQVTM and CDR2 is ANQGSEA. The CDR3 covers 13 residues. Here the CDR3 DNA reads TGCAGCGTATCAGAGGCCCCGAACACTGAAGCTTTCTTT. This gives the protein CSVSEAPNTEAFF.

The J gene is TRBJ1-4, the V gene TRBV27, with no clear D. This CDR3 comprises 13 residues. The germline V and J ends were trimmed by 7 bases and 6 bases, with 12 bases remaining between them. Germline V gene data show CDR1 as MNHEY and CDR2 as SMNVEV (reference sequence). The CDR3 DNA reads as TGTGCCAGCAAATCGCTATCCGATGAAAAACTGTTTTTT. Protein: CASKSLSDEKLFF. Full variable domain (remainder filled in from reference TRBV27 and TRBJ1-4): EAQVTQNPRYLITVTGKKLTVTCSQNMNHEYMSWYRQDPGLGLRQIYYSMNVEVTDKGDVPEGYKVSRKEKRNFPLILESPSPNQTSLYFCASKSLSDEKLFFGSGTQLSVL.

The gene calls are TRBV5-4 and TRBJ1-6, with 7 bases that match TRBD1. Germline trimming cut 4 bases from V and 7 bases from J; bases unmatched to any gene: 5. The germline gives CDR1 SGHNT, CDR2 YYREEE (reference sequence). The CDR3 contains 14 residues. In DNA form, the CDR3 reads TGTGCCAGCAGCGCCCGGGACAGAAATTCACCCCTCCACTTT. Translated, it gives CASSARDRNSPLHF. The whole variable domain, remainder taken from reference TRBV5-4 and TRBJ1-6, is ETGVTQSPTHLIKTRGQQVTLRCSSQSGHNTVSWYQQALGQGPQFIFQYYREEENGRGNFPPRFSGLQFPNYSSELNVNALELDDSALYLCASSARDRNSPLHFGNGTRLTVT.

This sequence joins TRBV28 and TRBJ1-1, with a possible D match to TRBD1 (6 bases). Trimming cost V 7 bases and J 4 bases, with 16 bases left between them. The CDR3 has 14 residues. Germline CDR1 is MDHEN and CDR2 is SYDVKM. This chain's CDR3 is CASTPWGAGTEAFF. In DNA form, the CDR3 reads TGTGCCAGCACCCCCTGGGGGGCGGGCACTGAAGCTTTCTTT.

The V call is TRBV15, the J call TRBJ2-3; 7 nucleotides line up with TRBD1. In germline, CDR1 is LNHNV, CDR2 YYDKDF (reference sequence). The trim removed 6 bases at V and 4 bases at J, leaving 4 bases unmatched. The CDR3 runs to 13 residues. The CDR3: CATSLTGSDTQYF. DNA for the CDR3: TGTGCCACCAGTCTGACAGGGTCAGATACGCAGTATTTT. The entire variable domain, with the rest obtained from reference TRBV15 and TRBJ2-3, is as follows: DAMVIQNPRYQVTQFGKPVTLSCSQTLNHNVMYWYQQKSSQAPKLLFHYYDKDFNNEADTPDNFQSRRPNTSFCFLDIRSPGLGDTAMYLCATSLTGSDTQYFGPGTRLTVL.

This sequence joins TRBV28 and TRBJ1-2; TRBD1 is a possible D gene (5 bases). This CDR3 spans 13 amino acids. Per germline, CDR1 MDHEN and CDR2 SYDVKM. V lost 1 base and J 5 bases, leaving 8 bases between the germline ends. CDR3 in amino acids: CASSLSGGYGYTF. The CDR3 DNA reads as TGTGCCAGCAGTTTATCTGGGGGATATGGCTACACCTTC.

The CDR3, as DNA: TGCGCCAGCAGCACGGGACAGGGAGTTGGCTACACCTTC. It specifies CASSTGQGVGYTF. The V gene is TRBV5-1, the J gene TRBJ1-2; 9 bases align to TRBD1. Germline trimming cut 4 bases from V and 7 bases from J; bases unmatched to any gene: 5. The length of the CDR3 is 13 residues. CDR1 and CDR2 (germline): SGHRS, YFSETQ.

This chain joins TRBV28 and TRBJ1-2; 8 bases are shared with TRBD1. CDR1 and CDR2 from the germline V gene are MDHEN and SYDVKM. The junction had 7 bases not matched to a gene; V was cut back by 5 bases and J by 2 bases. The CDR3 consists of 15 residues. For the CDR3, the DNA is TGTGCCAGCAGTCGCACAGGGGGGGAGAACTATGGCTACACCTTC. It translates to CASSRTGGENYGYTF.

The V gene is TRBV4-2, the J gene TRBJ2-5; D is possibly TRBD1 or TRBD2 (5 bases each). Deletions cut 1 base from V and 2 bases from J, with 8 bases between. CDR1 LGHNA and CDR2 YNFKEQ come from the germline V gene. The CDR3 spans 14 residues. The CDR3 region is CASSQGGAQETQYF. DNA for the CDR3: TGTGCCAGCAGCCAAGGAGGGGCTCAAGAGACCCAGTACTTC.